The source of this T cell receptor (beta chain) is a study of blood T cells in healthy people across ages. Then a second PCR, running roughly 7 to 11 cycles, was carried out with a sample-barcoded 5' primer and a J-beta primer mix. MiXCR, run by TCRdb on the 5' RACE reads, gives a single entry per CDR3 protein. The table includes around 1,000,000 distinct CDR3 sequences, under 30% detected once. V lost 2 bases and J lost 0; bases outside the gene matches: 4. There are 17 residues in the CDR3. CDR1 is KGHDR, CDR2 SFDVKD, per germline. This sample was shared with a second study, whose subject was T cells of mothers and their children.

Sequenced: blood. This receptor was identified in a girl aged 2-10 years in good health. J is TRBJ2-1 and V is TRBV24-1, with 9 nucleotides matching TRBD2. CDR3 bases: TGTGCCACCAGTGATTCCCTAGCGGGGTTCTCCTACAATGAGCAGTTCTTC. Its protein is CATSDSLAGFSYNEQFF.